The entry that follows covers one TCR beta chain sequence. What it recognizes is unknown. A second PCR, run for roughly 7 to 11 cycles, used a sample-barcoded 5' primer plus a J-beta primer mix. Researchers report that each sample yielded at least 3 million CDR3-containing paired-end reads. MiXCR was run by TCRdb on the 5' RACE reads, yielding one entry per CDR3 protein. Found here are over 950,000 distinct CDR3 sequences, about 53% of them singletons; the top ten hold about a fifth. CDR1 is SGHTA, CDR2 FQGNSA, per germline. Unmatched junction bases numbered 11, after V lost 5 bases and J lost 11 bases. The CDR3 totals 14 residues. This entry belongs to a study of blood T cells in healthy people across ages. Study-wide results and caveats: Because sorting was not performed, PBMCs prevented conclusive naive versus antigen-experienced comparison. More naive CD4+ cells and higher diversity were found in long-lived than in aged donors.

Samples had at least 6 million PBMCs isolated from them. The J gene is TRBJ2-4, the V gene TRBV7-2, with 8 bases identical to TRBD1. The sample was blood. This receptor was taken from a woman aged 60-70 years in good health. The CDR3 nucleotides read TGTGCCAGCAGCCCAGGGGGCGCAAGAGCTCTTCAGTACTTC. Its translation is CASSPGGARALQYF.